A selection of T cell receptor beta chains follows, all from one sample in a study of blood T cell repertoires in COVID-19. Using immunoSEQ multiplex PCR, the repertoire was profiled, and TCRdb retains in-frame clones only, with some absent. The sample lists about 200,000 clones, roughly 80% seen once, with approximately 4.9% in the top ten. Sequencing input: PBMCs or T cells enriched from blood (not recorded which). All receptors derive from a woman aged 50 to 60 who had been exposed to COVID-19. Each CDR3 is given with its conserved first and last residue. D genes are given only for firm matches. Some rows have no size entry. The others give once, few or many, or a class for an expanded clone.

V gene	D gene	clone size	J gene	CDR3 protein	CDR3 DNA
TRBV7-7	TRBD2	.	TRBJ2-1	CASSLRPAGGDEQFF	TGTGCCAGCAGCTTACGCCCAGCGGGGGGGGATGAGCAGTTCTTC
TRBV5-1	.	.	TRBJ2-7	CASSLFLEGEQYF	TGCGCCAGCAGCTTGTTTCTGGAGGGCGAGCAGTACTTC
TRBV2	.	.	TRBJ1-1	CASRHRVLNTEAFF	TGTGCCAGCAGGCACAGGGTCTTGAACACTGAAGCTTTCTTT
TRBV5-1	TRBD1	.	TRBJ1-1	CASSPDRGMNTEAFF	TGCGCCAGCAGCCCTGACAGGGGAATGAACACTGAAGCTTTCTTT
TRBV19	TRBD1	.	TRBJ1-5	CASKGGRETGGSSDQPQHF	TGTGCCAGCAAAGGGGGCCGGGAGACAGGGGGCTCATCAGACCAGCCCCAGCATTTT
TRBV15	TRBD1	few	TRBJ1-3	CATSRARQGAGNTIYF	TGTGCCACCAGCAGAGCTAGGCAGGGGGCAGGAAACACCATATATTTT
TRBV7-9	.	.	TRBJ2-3	CASSPLLDTQYF	TGTGCCAGCAGCCCTCTTCTAGATACGCAGTATTTT
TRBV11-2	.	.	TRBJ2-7	CASSLREGYEQYF	TGTGCCAGCAGCTTACGTGAGGGCTACGAGCAGTACTTC
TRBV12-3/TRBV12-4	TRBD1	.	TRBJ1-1	CASLGQGIEAFF	TGTGCCAGCCTGGGACAGGGAATTGAAGCTTTCTTT
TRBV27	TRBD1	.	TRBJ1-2	CASSLFGQGYGYTF	TGTGCCAGCAGTTTATTCGGACAGGGCTATGGCTACACCTTC
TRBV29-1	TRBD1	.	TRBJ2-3	CSMGQGSDTQYF	TGCAGCATGGGACAGGGGTCAGATACGCAGTATTTT
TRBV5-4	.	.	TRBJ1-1	CASSWARNSEAFF	TGTGCCAGCAGCTGGGCCAGAAACTCTGAAGCTTTCTTT
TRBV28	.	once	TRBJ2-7	CASEWGTKQYF	TGTGCCAGCGAGTGGGGCACGAAGCAGTACTTC